These T cell receptor beta chains were read from a single sample in a study of T cell responses to AZD1222 COVID-19 vaccine. This table comes from immunoSEQ multiplex PCR, and its TCRdb copy is limited to in-frame clones, with some not included. The sample comprises around 160,000 clones, around 90% of which are singletons, and approximately 2.9% rests with the top ten. The sequenced sample was peripheral blood, obtained on day 0 of MenACWY control vaccination. The receptors were sampled from an adult in good health. Each CDR3 is given without its conserved first and last residue. The order of the fields is clone size, D gene, V gene, CDR3 protein. D genes are given only for firm matches. Clone size appears in some rows only: once, few, many, or a class for an expanded clone.

abundance: .
d_gene: TRBD1
v_gene: TRBV5-1
CDR3aa: ASSAASQGAPQY

abundance: .
d_gene: .
v_gene: TRBV5-5
CDR3aa: ASSSPGRSYEQY

abundance: .
d_gene: TRBD2
v_gene: TRBV3-1/TRBV3-2
CDR3aa: ASSQAASGSSYEQY

abundance: .
d_gene: .
v_gene: TRBV6-5
CDR3aa: ASKRDTSYNEQF

abundance: .
d_gene: .
v_gene: TRBV3-1/TRBV3-2
CDR3aa: ASSQDDSSTDTQY

abundance: once
d_gene: TRBD2
v_gene: TRBV11-2
CDR3aa: ASSLDLRREGLYEQF

abundance: .
d_gene: TRBD1
v_gene: TRBV5-1
CDR3aa: ASSLEIVGTDEAF

abundance: .
d_gene: .
v_gene: TRBV2
CDR3aa: ASSETGVGSDTQY

abundance: .
d_gene: .
v_gene: TRBV7-9
CDR3aa: ASSLADGGFGYGYT

abundance: .
d_gene: .
v_gene: TRBV5-1
CDR3aa: ASSLDWGSYEQY

abundance: .
d_gene: .
v_gene: TRBV29-1
CDR3aa: SVAREADSPLH

abundance: .
d_gene: .
v_gene: TRBV23-1
CDR3aa: ASSQGSGQETQY

abundance: .
d_gene: TRBD2
v_gene: TRBV4-1
CDR3aa: ASSPGLARENSDTQY

abundance: .
d_gene: .
v_gene: TRBV5-1
CDR3aa: ASSFDPGTSYEQY

abundance: .
d_gene: .
v_gene: TRBV10-3
CDR3aa: AISESAVSVNEKLF

abundance: .
d_gene: .
v_gene: TRBV28
CDR3aa: ASSLLQSGANVLT

abundance: .
d_gene: .
v_gene: TRBV27
CDR3aa: ASSLFPNRLRDEQY

abundance: .
d_gene: .
v_gene: TRBV18
CDR3aa: ASSLAGGTYGYT

abundance: once
d_gene: .
v_gene: TRBV4-1
CDR3aa: ASSFGRQSSYEQY

abundance: .
d_gene: TRBD1
v_gene: TRBV6-5
CDR3aa: ATPGDRGQETQY

abundance: .
d_gene: .
v_gene: TRBV28
CDR3aa: ASSFRQGIPPDTQY

abundance: .
d_gene: TRBD1
v_gene: TRBV3-1/TRBV3-2
CDR3aa: ASSLLRRTGVGNTIY